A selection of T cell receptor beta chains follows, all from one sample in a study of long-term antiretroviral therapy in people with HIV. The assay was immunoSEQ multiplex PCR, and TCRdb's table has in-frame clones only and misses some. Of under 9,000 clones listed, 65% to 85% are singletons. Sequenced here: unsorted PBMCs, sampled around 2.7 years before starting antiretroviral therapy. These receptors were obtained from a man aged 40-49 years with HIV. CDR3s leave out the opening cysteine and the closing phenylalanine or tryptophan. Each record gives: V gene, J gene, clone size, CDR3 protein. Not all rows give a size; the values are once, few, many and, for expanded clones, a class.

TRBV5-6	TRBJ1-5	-	ASSLRTGNSQPQH
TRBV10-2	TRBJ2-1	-	ASSSTSGGAGEQF
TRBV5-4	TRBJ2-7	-	ASSQDRVEQY
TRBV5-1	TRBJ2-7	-	ASSFGTGGYGEQY
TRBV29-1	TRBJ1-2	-	SVSWGGWGYT
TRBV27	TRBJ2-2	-	ASSLSASTGELF
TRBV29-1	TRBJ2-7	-	SVFYPGQGYEQY
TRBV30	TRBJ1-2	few	AWSDVGNEGYT
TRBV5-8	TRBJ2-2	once	ASSPGQGPNTGELF
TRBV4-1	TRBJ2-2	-	ASSQAGGNTGELF
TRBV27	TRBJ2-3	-	ASSFLAGGPTSTDTQY
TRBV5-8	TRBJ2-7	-	ASNVRYSYEQY
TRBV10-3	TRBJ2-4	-	AISETILAKNIQY